These 28 T cell receptor beta chains came from one sample sequenced in a study of cytomegalovirus exposure and HLA in healthy donors (TCRdb year 2017). Library method: the immunoSEQ multiplex PCR assay. For the multiplex PCR, a mixture combining 60 forward primers for TCR Vbeta segments and 13 reverse primers for TCR Jbeta segments was used. The clones in this table, taken by TCRdb from immuneACCESS, are in-frame only. Not every clone is retained; where verified, under half of the shortfall comes from an unresolved V gene, and the cause of the rest is unknown. The sample includes roughly 200,000 clones, with less than 85% observed a single time. The ten largest make up around 5.7% of the sample. The source material was PBMCs. The source is a man aged 40-50 years in good health and CMV-seronegative.

The chain couples TRBV27 to TRBJ2-7; D not resolved. Germline loops: CDR1 MNHEY, CDR2 SMNVEV (reference sequence). V was trimmed by 3 bases and J by 0 bases, leaving 12 bases between them. The CDR3 totals 15 residues. The CDR3 DNA follows: TGTGCCAGCAGTTTGACGGCTAGTTTCTCCTACGAGCAGTACTTC. As protein: CASSLTASFSYEQYF.

V is TRBV4-3 and J is TRBJ2-2, with D perhaps matching TRBD2 (6 bases). Germline-derived CDR1 and CDR2 are LGHNA and YSLEER. This CDR3 is 15 amino acids long. V was shortened by 1 base and J by 6 bases, with 12 bases between the two germline ends. CDR3 residues: CASSQGLAPPGELFF. CDR3 in DNA: TGCGCCAGCAGCCAAGGGCTAGCGCCCCCCGGGGAGCTGTTTTTT.

V gene TRBV5-6 combines with J gene TRBJ2-1; 7 nucleotides match TRBD2. J was trimmed by 8 bases and V by 1 base; bases with no gene match: 3. The CDR3 extends over 13 amino acids. In germline, CDR1 is SGHDT, CDR2 YYEEEE. The CDR3: CASSLLSGDEQFF. CDR3 sequence (DNA): TGTGCCAGCAGCTTGTTGAGCGGGGATGAGCAGTTCTTC.

The rearrangement links TRBV5-5 to TRBJ2-7; unclear D gene. Germline lookup yields CDR1 SGHKS and CDR2 YYEKEE (reference sequence). The CDR3 sequence is 11 residues long. The V end lost 1 base, the J end lost 7 bases, and 6 bases lay between the germline ends. The CDR3 sequence: CASSLLREQYF. CDR3 DNA sequence: TGTGCCAGCAGCTTGTTGAGGGAGCAGTACTTC.

The chain carries TRBV25-1 and TRBJ1-2; 8 nucleotides agree with TRBD1. The V gene's germline CDR1 is MGHDK and CDR2 SYGVNS. This CDR3 has 14 residues. The V and J ends lost 5 bases and 5 bases, in that order; junction bases with no gene match: 7. The CDR3 nucleotides are TGTGCCAGCAGTCCACGGACAGGGCGGTATGGCTACACCTTC. Its translation is CASSPRTGRYGYTF.

This chain joins TRBV5-6 and TRBJ2-2, with a tentative D call TRBD1 (5 bases). CDR1 and CDR2 from the germline V gene are SGHDT and YYEEEE. The CDR3 is 16 residues long. V dropped 1 base and J dropped 1 base, with 11 bases sitting between them. CDR3 DNA sequence: TGTGCCAGCAGCTTGAGGCAGGGCGTGAACACCGGGGAGCTGTTTTTT. Its protein product is CASSLRQGVNTGELFF.

This clone was detected a few times. The V and J genes are TRBV5-1 and TRBJ2-7; 7 nucleotides match TRBD1. The length of the CDR3 is 15 residues. V shed 0 bases, J shed 3 bases, and the junction held 6 bases outside the gene matches. Germline loops: CDR1 SGHRS, CDR2 YFSETQ. The CDR3, as DNA: TGCGCCAGCAGCTTGGTGGGCCAGGGGGTCTACGAGCAGTACTTC. It specifies CASSLVGQGVYEQYF. Filled out from reference TRBV5-1 and TRBJ2-7, the complete variable domain reads KAGVTQTPRYLIKTRGQQVTLSCSPISGHRSVSWYQQTPGQGLQFLFEYFSETQRNKGNFPGRFSGRQFSNSRSEMNVSTLELGDSALYLCASSLVGQGVYEQYFGPGTRLTVT.

The chain is built from TRBV19 and TRBJ1-2; TRBD1 aligns across 8 bases. The germline gives CDR1 LNHDA, CDR2 SQIVND (reference sequence). The CDR3 covers 15 residues. J gave up 7 bases and V 5 bases, and 12 bases lay outside the gene matches. DNA for the CDR3: TGTGCCAGTAGTCCACAGCACCAGGGGGCGTCTGGCTACACCTTC. It codes for CASSPQHQGASGYTF.

The chain is built from TRBV7-9 and TRBJ2-1, with 8 bases fitting TRBD2. This CDR3 has 15 amino acids. V gave up 6 bases and J gave up 2 bases; unmatched junction bases: 6. Germline V gives CDR1 SEHNR, CDR2 FQNEAQ (reference sequence). CDR3 in DNA: TGTGCCAGCAGTCTTCGCGGGGGGACCTACAATGAGCAGTTCTTC. Its protein is CASSLRGGTYNEQFF.

This sequence joins TRBV15 and TRBJ2-3; TRBD1 matches 7 bases. Germline CDR1 and CDR2: LNHNV and YYDKDF (reference sequence). This CDR3 contains 21 residues. Germline trimming cut 1 base from V and 4 bases from J; bases unmatched to any gene: 23. CDR3 sequence: CATSRGRAGRVSRGYADTQYF. DNA of the CDR3: TGTGCCACCAGCAGAGGACGGGCAGGAAGGGTGAGCAGGGGGTATGCAGATACGCAGTATTTT. Together with reference TRBV15 and TRBJ2-3, the CDR3 gives the full variable domain: DAMVIQNPRYQVTQFGKPVTLSCSQTLNHNVMYWYQQKSSQAPKLLFHYYDKDFNNEADTPDNFQSRRPNTSFCFLDIRSPGLGDTAMYLCATSRGRAGRVSRGYADTQYFGPGTRLTVL.

V is TRBV10-3 and J is TRBJ1-1; D is perhaps TRBD1 (6 bases). Germline V CDR1 and CDR2: ENHRY, SYGVKD. V dropped 5 bases and J dropped 0 bases, with 10 bases sitting between them. The CDR3 is 14 amino acids. This chain's CDR3 is CAISLDRMNTEAFF. The CDR3 nucleotides read TGTGCCATCAGTCTGGACAGAATGAACACTGAAGCTTTCTTT.

The chain uses TRBV5-1 and TRBJ1-1, with D uncertain. This CDR3 region has 14 residues. Trimming removed 5 bases at V and 5 bases at J, with 16 bases between. Germline V CDR1 and CDR2: SGHRS, YFSETQ. CDR3 loop: CASRTVETRTEAFF. CDR3 nucleotides: TGCGCCAGCAGGACGGTGGAGACCCGGACTGAAGCTTTCTTT.

The chain has TRBV5-1 and TRBJ2-7; 11 nucleotides line up with TRBD2. The J segment lost 5 bases and the V segment lost 2 bases, leaving 3 bases of the junction unmatched. Germline values: CDR1 SGHRS, CDR2 YFSETQ. The CDR3 is 14 amino acids. The CDR3 spells CASSFIAGGDEQYF. The CDR3 coding sequence is TGCGCCAGCAGCTTCATAGCGGGAGGGGACGAGCAGTACTTC.

This chain connects TRBV5-6 to TRBJ2-5; 8 nucleotides agree with TRBD2. CDR1 and CDR2 (germline): SGHDT, YYEEEE. V was pared by 1 base and J by 3 bases, with 5 bases of the junction left unmatched. The CDR3 consists of 15 residues. CDR3 DNA sequence: TGTGCCAGCAGCTTGTCTGGCGGGGGGAAAGAGACCCAGTACTTC. Protein: CASSLSGGGKETQYF.

This rearrangement joins TRBV5-4 to TRBJ1-1; no definite D call. The V gene lost 4 bases and the J gene lost 11 bases, with 24 bases spanning the gap. CDR3 length: 15 residues. CDR1 is SGHNT, CDR2 YYREEE, per germline (reference sequence). The CDR3 spells CASSRDDRSLVEAFF. In DNA, the CDR3 is TGTGCCAGCAGCCGCGATGATCGGTCCCTGGTGGAGGCTTTCTTT.

V gene TRBV4-3 combines with J gene TRBJ1-2; D gene unclear. V was clipped by 0 bases and J by 4 bases, with 9 bases between them. The V gene's germline CDR1 is LGHNA and CDR2 YSLEER. The CDR3 has 14 amino acids. CDR3 loop: CASSQDRVLYGYTF. CDR3 bases: TGCGCCAGCAGCCAAGACCGGGTCCTCTATGGCTACACCTTC.

V is TRBV5-1 and J is TRBJ2-3; tentative D call: TRBD1 (5 bases). The CDR3 is 15 amino acids. Trimming stripped 0 bases from V and 4 bases from J, with 12 bases between. Germline-derived CDR1 and CDR2 are SGHRS and YFSETQ. The CDR3 DNA sequence: TGCGCCAGCAGCTTGGGACAGTCCGGGTCAGATACGCAGTATTTT. Encoded protein: CASSLGQSGSDTQYF.

The genes are TRBV7-7 and TRBJ2-3; D may be TRBD2 (5 bases). The CDR3 totals 14 residues. CDR1 is SSHAT, CDR2 FNYEAQ, per germline (reference sequence). Trimming stripped 5 bases from V and 5 bases from J, with 14 bases between. The CDR3 protein is CASSRGEGKDTQYF. CDR3 in DNA: TGTGCCAGCAGCCGGGGAGAGGGCAAAGATACGCAGTATTTT.

This chain uses TRBV19 with TRBJ2-2, with TRBD2 matching over 14 bases. Germline V gene data show CDR1 as LNHDA and CDR2 as SQIVND (reference sequence). CDR3 length equals 18 residues. The ends lost 4 bases at V and 5 bases at J; junction bases unmatched: 9. The CDR3 region is CASSKIEGLAGETGELFF. CDR3 nucleotides: TGTGCCAGTAGTAAAATCGAGGGACTAGCGGGAGAAACCGGGGAGCTGTTTTTT. The whole variable domain, filled in from reference TRBV19 and TRBJ2-2, reads DGGITQSPKYLFRKEGQNVTLSCEQNLNHDAMYWYRQDPGQGLRLIYYSQIVNDFQKGDIAEGYSVSREKKESFPLTVTSAQKNPTAFYLCASSKIEGLAGETGELFFGEGSRLTVL.

The J gene is TRBJ2-7, the V gene TRBV30; 10 bases agree with TRBD1. The V and J ends lost 1 base and 2 bases, in that order; junction bases with no gene match: 2. This CDR3 contains 14 residues. Germline assignment: CDR1 GTSNPN and CDR2 SVGIG (reference sequence). CDR3 bases: TGTGCCTGGAGTGGGGGGACAGGGGCCTACGAGCAGTACTTC. It translates to CAWSGGTGAYEQYF.

This clone has only a few counts. The rearrangement joins TRBV7-6 to TRBJ2-7; 11 bases align to TRBD2. After removal of 2 bases from V and 2 bases from J, the junction contained 5 bases not matched to a gene. The CDR3 is made up of 16 amino acids. CDR1 SGHVS and CDR2 FNYEAQ come from the germline V gene. The chain's CDR3 is CASSLWGLADPYEQYF. The CDR3 DNA reads as TGTGCCAGCAGCTTATGGGGACTAGCGGACCCCTACGAGCAGTACTTC.

The rearrangement joins TRBV9 to TRBJ2-7, with 10 bases lining up with TRBD1. J was trimmed by 2 bases and V by 3 bases; bases with no gene match: 5. The germline gives CDR1 SGDLS, CDR2 YYNGEE. CDR3 length equals 15 residues. The CDR3: CASSEGQGSTYEQYF. CDR3 nucleotides: TGTGCCAGCAGCGAGGGACAGGGGTCAACCTACGAGCAGTACTTC.

The chain is built from TRBV27 and TRBJ1-1, with D perhaps TRBD1 (5 bases). Germline CDR1 is MNHEY and CDR2 is SMNVEV (reference sequence). The CDR3 runs to 14 residues. The V end lost 7 bases, the J end lost 2 bases, and 14 bases lay between the germline ends. CDR3 sequence reads: CASNRDGGNTEAFF. The CDR3 DNA reads TGTGCCAGCAATAGGGACGGGGGTAACACTGAAGCTTTCTTT.

This rearrangement joins TRBV7-2 to TRBJ2-3; 10 bases map to TRBD1. V gave up 1 base and J gave up 4 bases; unmatched junction bases: 2. Per germline, CDR1 SGHTA and CDR2 FQGNSA. The CDR3 covers 15 residues. CDR3 protein: CASSLGGTGADTQYF. As DNA, the CDR3 is TGTGCCAGCAGCTTAGGGGGGACAGGGGCAGATACGCAGTATTTT. Using reference TRBV7-2 and TRBJ2-3 for the parts outside the CDR3, the full variable domain is GAGVSQSPSNKVTEKGKDVELRCDPISGHTALYWYRQSLGQGLEFLIYFQGNSAPDKSGLPSDRFSAERTGGSVSTLTIQRTQQEDSAVYLCASSLGGTGADTQYFGPGTRLTVL.

The genes are TRBV10-1 and TRBJ2-3, with TRBD1 identical over 8 bases. After removal of 2 bases from V and 3 bases from J, the junction contained 4 bases not matched to a gene. CDR3 length equals 15 residues. Germline CDR1 WNHNN, CDR2 SYGVQD (reference sequence). The CDR3: CASSETGGVTDTQYF. CDR3 DNA: TGCGCCAGCAGTGAGACAGGGGGAGTTACAGATACGCAGTATTTT.

V gene TRBV6-5 combines with J gene TRBJ1-1; perhaps TRBD1 as D (5 bases). Germline V gives CDR1 MNHEY, CDR2 SVGAGI. With 6 bases removed from V and 8 bases from J, the gap between germline ends came to 16 bases. This CDR3 comprises 13 residues. The CDR3, as DNA: TGTGCCAGCAGGGGGGGGACGTCTGGCGAAGCTTTCTTT. It encodes CASRGGTSGEAFF.

V and J are TRBV12-5 and TRBJ1-3; D is perhaps TRBD1 (6 bases). Per germline, CDR1 LGHNT and CDR2 FRNRAP. V lost 5 bases to trimming and J lost 0 bases, with 20 bases between them. This CDR3 contains 18 residues. The CDR3 reads CASGPQWTVYSSGNTIYF. For the CDR3, the DNA is TGTGCTAGTGGTCCCCAATGGACAGTGTACTCCTCTGGAAACACCATATATTTT.

This chain uses TRBV5-4 with TRBJ1-1; D possibly corresponds to TRBD1 (6 bases). From germline, CDR1 is SGHNT and CDR2 YYREEE (reference sequence). This CDR3 spans 14 amino acids. Trimming stripped 3 bases from V and 8 bases from J, with 17 bases between. This chain's CDR3 is CASSYPTGNTEAFF. CDR3 sequence (DNA): TGTGCCAGCAGCTACCCCACAGGGAATACAGAAGCTTTCTTT.